The clone carrying this T cell receptor beta chain has at least ten counts. Its specificity is not known. TCRbeta library preparation incorporated unique molecular identifiers. TCRdb used MiXCR to reprocess the PCR reads, holding one entry per CDR3 protein. The sample shows roughly 670,000 distinct CDR3 sequences, around 13% of them seen only once. These data are taken from a study of T-cell reconstitution after alpha-beta-depleted transplantation in children. Study-wide findings and caveats: Certain patients had high TCRbeta diversity at day 60, and it came from recipient T cells and thymic progenitors that survived. Once a year had passed after transplant, T-cell counts and diversity came mostly from newly produced T cells.

V was clipped by 4 bases and J by 3 bases, with 13 bases between them. CDR1 is LGHDT and CDR2 is YNNKEL in the germline V gene (reference sequence). This CDR3 spans 14 amino acids. The V call is TRBV3-1, the J call TRBJ2-7; D might be TRBD2 (6 bases). The clonotype originates from a girl aged 2 to 9 with congenital amegakaryocytic thrombocytopenia, due to receive a stem cell transplant. Sample: PBMCs, taken before TCRalphabeta/CD19-depleted stem cell transplant. DNA for the CDR3: TGTGCCAGCAGCCGTGAAGGAGGGTTCTACGAGCAGTACTTC. It yields the protein CASSREGGFYEQYF.